The 17 T cell receptor beta chains below were found in one sample sequenced in a study of T cell responses to AZD1222 COVID-19 vaccine (dated by TCRdb to the early 2020s). Per the publication, the time point label means: sample from adult after SARS-CoV-2 infection, after symptom onset. The library was obtained by the immunoSEQ multiplex PCR assay. Imported from immuneACCESS, the table was reduced by TCRdb to in-frame sequences with V and J called. These copies leave out some clones; in studies compared against another copy, an unresolved V gene accounts for under half, and the cause of the remainder is not known. The sample includes about 150,000 clones, with about nine tenths observed a single time. Approximately 7.2% of the sample belongs to the ten largest clones. The sequenced sample was peripheral blood, obtained after recovery from COVID-19. All receptors derive from an adult who had recovered from COVID-19.

The V call is TRBV6-1, the J call TRBJ1-2; D is unresolved. V gave up 1 base and J gave up 5 bases, with 5 bases separating them. The V gene's germline CDR1 is MNHNS and CDR2 SASEGT. The CDR3 has 12 residues. CDR3 coding DNA: TGTGCCAGCAGTGAAGTTGTATATGGCTACACCTTC. Residues: CASSEVVYGYTF.

The chain has TRBV29-1 and TRBJ2-1; 9 positions agree with TRBD2. In germline, CDR1 is SQVTM, CDR2 ANQGSEA. With V trimmed by 6 bases and J by 0 bases, 0 bases remained unmatched. The length of the CDR3 is 13 residues. The CDR3: CSVAGGSYNEQFF. The CDR3 DNA sequence: TGCAGCGTAGCGGGAGGCTCCTACAATGAGCAGTTCTTC.

This rearrangement joins TRBV7-8 to TRBJ2-1; the match to TRBD2 covers 9 bases. There are 16 residues in the CDR3. Germline V gene sequence: CDR1 SGHVS, CDR2 FQNEAQ. V trimming: 3 bases; J trimming: 7 bases; junction bases outside the gene matches: 10. The CDR3 DNA follows: TGTGCCAGCAGCTTCTCAGGCGGGAGGGCAGGAAATGAGCAGTTCTTC. Encoded protein: CASSFSGGRAGNEQFF.

The chain joins TRBV9 to TRBJ1-2, with a possible D match to TRBD1 (6 bases). The germline V gene encodes CDR1 SGDLS and CDR2 YYNGEE. The germline V and J ends were trimmed by 0 bases and 4 bases, with 7 bases remaining between them. This CDR3 is 13 amino acids long. For the CDR3, the DNA is TGTGCCAGCAGCGTAGCCAGGGGCTATGGCTACACCTTC. Translating gives CASSVARGYGYTF.

The gene calls are TRBV10-3 and TRBJ2-2; perhaps TRBD1 as D (5 bases). CDR1 ENHRY and CDR2 SYGVKD come from the germline V gene. V was trimmed by 10 bases and J by 4 bases, leaving 13 bases between them. This CDR3 has 13 residues. The CDR3 DNA reads as TGTGCCACCACCAGGGAAGCCACCGGGGAGCTGTTTTTT. This encodes CATTREATGELFF.

The V call is TRBV5-5, the J call TRBJ2-5, with D tentatively TRBD1 or TRBD2 (5 bases each). The germline CDR1 and CDR2 sequences are SGHKS and YYEKEE (reference sequence). The CDR3 sequence is 15 residues long. With 0 bases removed from V and 4 bases from J, the gap between germline ends came to 13 bases. CDR3 sequence: CASSLGWGTVETQYF. The CDR3 DNA reads as TGTGCCAGCAGCTTGGGGTGGGGGACGGTAGAGACCCAGTACTTC.

The CDR3 protein is CASSFQVLDEQFF. The CDR3 coding sequence is TGTGCCAGCAGTTTTCAGGTACTCGATGAGCAGTTCTTC. V is TRBV28 and J is TRBJ2-1; D not certain. The CDR3 loop spans 13 amino acids. Looked up from germline, CDR1 is MDHEN and CDR2 is SYDVKM. Trimming removed 3 bases at V and 8 bases at J, with 11 bases between. The variable domain in full, completed from reference TRBV28 and TRBJ2-1, reads DVKVTQSSRYLVKRTGEKVFLECVQDMDHENMFWYRQDPGLGLRLIYFSYDVKMKEKGDIPEGYSVSREKKERFSLILESASTNQTSMYLCASSFQVLDEQFFGPGTRLTVL.

V gene TRBV7-2 combines with J gene TRBJ1-5; D might be TRBD1 (5 bases). The germline gives CDR1 SGHTA, CDR2 FQGNSA. With 0 bases removed from V and 4 bases from J, the gap between germline ends came to 16 bases. This CDR3 contains 17 residues. As DNA, the CDR3 is TGTGCCAGCAGCTTAGCGAGCCCAGGGTGGGGAAATCAGCCCCAGCATTTT. Its protein product is CASSLASPGWGNQPQHF.

V and J are TRBV11-1 and TRBJ1-1; the D is unclear. CDR1 and CDR2 (germline): SGHAT, FQDESV (reference sequence). The V and J ends lost 1 base and 10 bases respectively, with 13 bases between them. CDR3 length: 13 amino acids. CDR3 DNA: TGTGCCAGCAGCTTAGGGCCCCTCGGCGGAGCTTTCTTT. It encodes CASSLGPLGGAFF. The full variable domain, in which reference TRBV11-1 and TRBJ1-1 provide the parts outside the CDR3, is EAEVAQSPRYKITEKSQAVAFWCDPISGHATLYWYRQILGQGPELLVQFQDESVVDDSQLPKDRFSAERLKGVDSTLKIQPAELGDSAMYLCASSLGPLGGAFFGQGTRLTVV.

The CDR3, as DNA: TGTGCCAGCAGCCTCAGTGGACAGGGGAACACTGAAGCTTTCTTT. Translated: CASSLSGQGNTEAFF. The gene calls are TRBV3-1 (or the pseudogene TRBV3-2) and TRBJ1-1; 8 nucleotides agree with TRBD1. The V gene's germline CDR1 is LGHDT and CDR2 YNNKEL (reference sequence). The CDR3 runs to 15 residues. Losses at the gene ends were 4 bases for V and 1 base for J; bases not matched to a gene: 5.

This clone has a handful of counts. The J gene is TRBJ1-1, the V gene TRBV28; the D is unclear. The CDR3 is 14 amino acids. Per germline, CDR1 MDHEN and CDR2 SYDVKM. V dropped 0 bases and J dropped 1 base, with 6 bases sitting between them. The CDR3 bases are TGTGCCAGCAGTTTATGGGAAGCGAACACTGAAGCTTTCTTT. It yields the protein CASSLWEANTEAFF.

V gene TRBV30 combines with J gene TRBJ1-2, with D maybe TRBD1 (5 bases). CDR1 is GTSNPN and CDR2 is SVGIG in the germline V gene (reference sequence). CDR3 size: 15 residues. Trimming pared 4 bases from V and 5 bases from J, leaving 20 bases between. CDR3 DNA: TGTGCCTGGACCCCCCCGACAGAAGAAGGGTATGGCTACACCTTC. It is translated as CAWTPPTEEGYGYTF.

This chain uses TRBV19 with TRBJ1-1; 7 nucleotides line up with TRBD1. The CDR3 totals 12 residues. Looked up from germline, CDR1 is LNHDA and CDR2 is SQIVND (reference sequence). J was trimmed by 8 bases and V by 4 bases; bases with no gene match: 4. The CDR3 is CASSTLQGEAFF. In DNA, the CDR3 is TGTGCCAGTAGTACCCTACAGGGGGAAGCTTTCTTT.

V gene TRBV7-3 combines with J gene TRBJ2-1; 8 positions agree with TRBD2. The CDR3 length is 13 residues. Germline CDR1 reads SGHTA; CDR2 reads FQGTGA. V shed 2 bases and J 10 bases; nucleotides not matched to a gene: 4. CDR3 in amino acids: CASSLLTSGEQFF. The CDR3 DNA sequence: TGTGCCAGCAGCTTATTAACTAGCGGCGAGCAGTTCTTC.

This clone has only one observation. The chain couples TRBV14 to TRBJ2-3; 9 nucleotides agree with TRBD1. J was trimmed by 1 base and V by 3 bases; bases with no gene match: 5. CDR1 SGHDN and CDR2 FVKESK come from the germline V gene. This CDR3 region has 16 residues. CDR3 protein: CASSHNRGLGTDTQYF. Here the CDR3 DNA reads TGTGCCAGCAGCCATAACAGGGGGCTCGGCACAGATACGCAGTATTTT.

The V gene is TRBV28, the J gene TRBJ1-2; TRBD1 aligns across 10 bases. This CDR3 is 16 amino acids long. With 3 bases clipped from V and 9 bases from J, the junction kept 13 bases outside the gene matches. Germline assignment: CDR1 MDHEN and CDR2 SYDVKM. The chain's CDR3 is CASSLPSLGQGSSYTF. The CDR3 DNA follows: TGTGCCAGCAGTTTGCCGAGCCTGGGACAGGGGTCCAGCTACACCTTC.

Notes on this clone: The sample contains more than one DNA sequence encoding this CDR3. The rearrangement uses TRBV18 and TRBJ2-4; D ambiguous. Trimming removed 0 bases from V and 0 bases from J, with 6 bases in between. The CDR3 covers 15 residues. Germline V lookup: CDR1 KGHSH, CDR2 LQKENI. CDR3 in DNA: TGTGCCAGCTCACCACCGTCCCTAGCCAAAAACATTCAGTACTTC. As protein: CASSPPSLAKNIQYF.